This TCR beta chain was found in a study of early T cells in non-severe SARS-CoV-2 infection. TCRdb reprocessed the 5' RACE reads with MiXCR, giving one entry per CDR3 protein. Here the sample spans about 71,000 distinct CDR3 sequences, roughly an eighth being singletons. The CDR3 extends over 11 amino acids. Germline V CDR1 and CDR2: LNHDA, SQIVND (reference sequence). V was shortened by 9 bases and J by 4 bases, with 9 bases between the two germline ends. The TCR originated in an adult who was a healthcare worker with PCR-confirmed SARS-CoV-2 infection or an uninfected control (not recorded which). The rearrangement uses TRBV19 and TRBJ1-2; a weak D match, TRBD1 (6 bases). Sequencing input: whole blood. The CDR3 sequence is CASGQPYGYTF. CDR3 coding DNA: TGTGCCAGCGGACAGCCCTATGGCTACACCTTC.